This entry features one T cell receptor (beta chain) sequence. Antigen specificity is unknown. The source of the sample is a study of OX40 agonist ivuxolimab in advanced cancers. Across the whole study: Patients took ivuxolimab, an agonistic anti-OX40 (CD134) antibody. Dose-escalation patients suffered from hepatocellular carcinoma, melanoma, renal cell or head and neck cancer.

TCRdb keeps only in-frame clones here, not all; method: immunoSEQ multiplex PCR. Of under 50,000 clones listed, over 75% were seen once; the top ten hold around 3.5%. This CDR3 comprises 16 residues. Trimming shortened V by 1 base and J by 3 bases, and 13 bases separated the two germline ends. Germline-derived CDR1 and CDR2 are SEHNR and FQNEAQ (reference sequence). Findings and limits, study-wide: Researchers did not determine the expanded peripheral T cells' antigen specificity. Relatively little clonal expansion, among the lowest observed, appeared in partial responders at 0.1-3.0 mg/kg.

The chain carries TRBV7-9 and TRBJ1-3; a weak D match, TRBD1 (5 bases). The origin of this receptor is an adult with an advanced solid tumor such as melanoma, head and neck, liver or kidney cancer. The material sequenced was CD4+ or CD8+ T cells sorted from blood, taken in a trial of the OX40 agonist ivuxolimab. The DNA for the CDR3 is TGTGCCAGCAGCTTAGTGGCAGGGTCTAGTGGAAACACCATATATTTT. Translation gives CASSLVAGSSGNTIYF.